The 28 T cell receptor beta chains listed next were all sequenced from one sample in a study of human T cells and chemical hapten exposure. The time point here: pre-sensitization, week 0. This sample's treatment: therapeutic diphenylcyclopropenone sensitization with weekly scalp DPC. TCRdb redid the calling of the RACE reads with MiXCR, one entry per CDR3 protein. The table has around 180,000 distinct CDR3 sequences, nearly 30% seen once; the top ten hold roughly 3%. The sample here was whole blood, taken in connection with sensitization to the hapten diphenylcyclopropenone (DPC). These receptors were obtained from a woman in her 30s with alopecia areata. Some clones in this sample may be carry-over from other donors' samples.

The chain recombines TRBV29-1 with TRBJ2-1; 8 bases fit TRBD1. V lost 0 bases to trimming and J lost 13 bases; unmatched junction nucleotides: 23. The CDR3 has 18 amino acids. Per germline, CDR1 SQVTM and CDR2 ANQGSEA. The CDR3 is CSVEDRFLQGQDKRAQFF. DNA for the CDR3: TGCAGCGTTGAAGATCGGTTTTTACAGGGACAGGACAAACGTGCTCAGTTCTTC.

The chain uses TRBV12-3 or TRBV12-4 and TRBJ2-2; a possible D gene is TRBD2 (5 bases). V was pared by 7 bases and J by 5 bases, with 11 bases between. The length of the CDR3 is 13 residues. The CDR3 DNA sequence: TGTGCCAGCACCCTCGGGGATACCGGGGAGCTGTTTTTT. It codes for CASTLGDTGELFF.

This clonotype was recorded a few times. This sequence joins TRBV6-5 and TRBJ2-3; D remains ambiguous. This CDR3 is 12 amino acids long. V lost 5 bases to trimming and J lost 4 bases, with 7 bases between them. Germline V CDR1 and CDR2: MNHEY, SVGAGI. The CDR3 loop is CASSSYPDTQYF. In nucleotides, the CDR3 is TGTGCCAGCAGTAGCTATCCAGATACGCAGTATTTT.

In its sample, this clonotype was seen a few times. The CDR3 region has the DNA TGTGCCAGCAGGGACAGGGATGGCGGGGAGCTGTTTTTT. Its translation is CASRDRDGGELFF. The chain uses TRBV28 and TRBJ2-2, with 8 bases fitting TRBD1. Trimming took 6 bases from V and 7 from J; bases not matched to a gene: 4. The CDR3 is made up of 13 amino acids. CDR1 and CDR2 (germline): MDHEN, SYDVKM.

The chain employs TRBV29-1 and TRBJ1-4; perhaps TRBD1 as D (5 bases). CDR1 and CDR2 from the germline V gene are SQVTM and ANQGSEA. The germline V and J ends were trimmed by 0 bases and 8 bases, with 13 bases remaining between them. CDR3 length: 14 amino acids. DNA of the CDR3: TGCAGCGTTGAAGATCGAGGGGACGAGGAAAAACTGTTTTTT. Amino acids: CSVEDRGDEEKLFF. Full variable domain (rest looked up from reference TRBV29-1 and TRBJ1-4): SAVISQKPSRDICQRGTSLTIQCQVDSQVTMMFWYRQQPGQSLTLIATANQGSEATYESGFVIDKFPISRPNLTFSTLTVSNMSPEDSSIYLCSVEDRGDEEKLFFGSGTQLSVL.

This clonotype was seen a handful of times. The V and J genes are TRBV29-1 and TRBJ2-5; D not certain. V was cut by 2 bases and J by 0 bases, with 4 bases left in between. The CDR3 loop spans 12 amino acids. Germline V gene data show CDR1 as SQVTM and CDR2 as ANQGSEA. The CDR3 nucleotides are TGCAGCGTTGAACAGTACCAAGAGACCCAGTACTTC. This codes for CSVEQYQETQYF. Combining the CDR3 with reference TRBV29-1 and TRBJ2-5 gives the whole variable domain SAVISQKPSRDICQRGTSLTIQCQVDSQVTMMFWYRQQPGQSLTLIATANQGSEATYESGFVIDKFPISRPNLTFSTLTVSNMSPEDSSIYLCSVEQYQETQYFGPGTRLLVL.

This clonotype was counted only a few times. The chain is built from TRBV27 and TRBJ2-2; D unresolved. Trimming shortened V by 3 bases and J by 7 bases, and 6 bases separated the two germline ends. CDR1 is MNHEY and CDR2 is SMNVEV in the germline V gene (reference sequence). The CDR3 totals 12 residues. CDR3 in DNA: TGTGCCAGCAGTTTGGGTAGCGGGGAGCTGTTTTTT. Residues: CASSLGSGELFF.

A remark on this clonotype: A junction boundary mismatches the germline segment, possibly from a read error. The V and J genes are TRBV7-7 and TRBJ1-1; D unresolved. This CDR3 contains 10 residues. Germline V gene sequence: CDR1 SSHAT, CDR2 FNYEAQ (reference sequence). CDR3 amino acids: CASSSLGLFF. DNA for the CDR3: TGTGCTAGCAGCTCTTTAGGTCTGTTCTTT.

Points on this clonotype: The junction and the germline gene differ at one end; a read error may be behind it. The V and J genes are TRBV6-9 and TRBJ2-1; D may be TRBD1 or TRBD2 (6 bases each). CDR1 is MNHGY and CDR2 is SVAAGI in the germline V gene. This CDR3 is 9 amino acids long. CDR3 coding DNA: TGTGCCGGCAGTAAGGGGGGAATCTTC. Translating gives CAGSKGGIF.

This clonotype came up a few times. V usage is TRBV12-3 or TRBV12-4 and J usage is TRBJ2-7; tentatively, D is TRBD1 (6 bases). The CDR3 has 13 residues. Between the trimmed V and J ends, which lost 2 bases and 5 bases, there was a span of 10 bases. The CDR3 nucleotides read TGTGCCAGCAGTTTATCAGGGGTCCACGAGCAGTACTTC. Translation gives CASSLSGVHEQYF.

This clonotype was observed at least ten times. The chain recombines TRBV28 with TRBJ2-4, with 7 bases aligning to TRBD2. The CDR3 totals 15 residues. The ends lost 3 bases at V and 2 bases at J; junction bases unmatched: 4. CDR1 and CDR2 from the germline V gene are MDHEN and SYDVKM. CDR3 loop: CASSLGGRTKNIQYF. CDR3 sequence (DNA): TGTGCCAGCAGTTTGGGCGGGAGAACCAAAAACATTCAGTACTTC.

This clonotype was observed many times. This chain joins TRBV28 and TRBJ1-2, with TRBD1 identical over 9 bases. Germline V gene data show CDR1 as MDHEN and CDR2 as SYDVKM. This CDR3 has 15 amino acids. V trimming: 8 bases; J trimming: 9 bases; junction bases outside the gene matches: 16. The chain's CDR3 is CASQGGDRADRSYTF. The CDR3 DNA is TGTGCCAGCCAGGGGGGGGACAGGGCGGACAGAAGCTACACCTTC.

This chain links TRBV28 with TRBJ2-7; D possibly matches TRBD1 or TRBD2 (6 bases each). V lost 4 bases to trimming and J lost 6 bases, with 19 bases between them. The germline CDR1 and CDR2 sequences are MDHEN and SYDVKM. The CDR3 consists of 15 residues. The CDR3 region has the DNA TGTGCCAGCAGTTCCGGCGGGACAAAGGGCCGCGAGCAGTACTTC. Residues: CASSSGGTKGREQYF.

V gene TRBV29-1 combines with J gene TRBJ2-7; no clear D gene. Germline CDR1 SQVTM, CDR2 ANQGSEA. Trimming stripped 0 bases from V and 3 bases from J, with 12 bases between. This CDR3 has 14 residues. DNA for the CDR3: TGCAGCGTTGAAGACCCCGGTCACTACTACGAGCAGTACTTC. Translated, it gives CSVEDPGHYYEQYF.

The rearrangement joins TRBV10-3 to TRBJ1-2; 7 nucleotides agree with TRBD1. CDR1 and CDR2 from the germline V gene are ENHRY and SYGVKD. V trimming: 8 bases; J trimming: 8 bases; junction bases outside the gene matches: 14. The CDR3 loop spans 14 amino acids. The CDR3 sequence: CAIWAGGTALGYTF. The CDR3 nucleotides are TGTGCCATCTGGGCGGGCGGGACAGCCTTGGGCTACACCTTC.

The table lists this clonotype with a few counts. The rearrangement uses TRBV7-9 and TRBJ2-7; 10 nucleotides align to TRBD1. CDR3 length: 16 residues. Per the germline V gene, CDR1 is SEHNR and CDR2 is FQNEAQ (reference sequence). The trim removed 3 bases at V and 3 bases at J, leaving 8 bases unmatched. In DNA form, the CDR3 reads TGTGCCAGCAGCTTTCTAGGGACAGGGGATTTCTACGAGCAGTACTTC. Protein product: CASSFLGTGDFYEQYF.

The chain couples TRBV5-4 to TRBJ1-2, with 9 bases fitting TRBD1. CDR1 is SGHNT and CDR2 is YYREEE in the germline V gene (reference sequence). V lost 4 bases to trimming and J lost 6 bases; unmatched junction nucleotides: 4. CDR3 length equals 13 residues. As DNA, the CDR3 is TGTGCCAGCAGCGTGGGACAGGGAGATGGCTACACCTTC. Amino acid sequence: CASSVGQGDGYTF.

This clonotype was seen only a few times. The missing conserved phenylalanine or tryptophan at the end of this CDR3 makes a read error likely. No DNA is shown, since the ends of the CDR3 on it are uncertain; the CDR3 is the one TCRdb lists. The chain combines TRBV21-1 with TRBJ2-1. TRBV21-1 is marked as a pseudogene. The CDR3 sequence runs 12 residues, both termini included. The CDR3: CASSKVNFLRGD.

CDR3 nucleotide sequence: TGTGCCAGCAGTGGGTCAGGACAGCCCTACTATGGCTACACCTTC. Translation: CASSGSGQPYYGYTF. The chain is built from TRBV2 and TRBJ1-2, with D perhaps TRBD1 (6 bases). Looked up from germline, CDR1 is SNHLY and CDR2 is FYNNEI. CDR3 length equals 15 residues. Trimming pared 4 bases from V and 3 bases from J, leaving 15 bases between.

This clonotype came up a few times. The J gene is TRBJ2-1, the V gene TRBV29-1; 9 positions agree with TRBD1. Germline CDR1 is SQVTM and CDR2 is ANQGSEA. The CDR3 covers 13 residues. The trim removed 3 bases at V and 12 bases at J, leaving 9 bases unmatched. CDR3 amino acids: CSVEGQGIVGQFF. In DNA form, the CDR3 reads TGCAGCGTTGAGGGACAGGGAATCGTGGGGCAGTTCTTC.

In its sample, this clonotype was seen a few times. J is TRBJ2-1 and V is TRBV20-1; the match to TRBD2 covers 8 bases. The germline V gene has CDR1 DFQATT and CDR2 SNEGSKA (reference sequence). This CDR3 spans 16 amino acids. Trimming cost V 4 bases and J 12 bases; bases outside gene matches: 20. This chain's CDR3 is CSATPGGAGGLIGQFF. DNA for the CDR3: TGCAGTGCTACCCCCGGCGGCGCGGGAGGATTGATTGGGCAGTTCTTC.

This clonotype was counted at least ten times. This sequence joins TRBV4-2 and TRBJ2-4; D gene uncertain. This CDR3 comprises 19 residues. In germline, CDR1 is LGHNA, CDR2 YNFKEQ. Trimming pared 3 bases from V and 0 bases from J, leaving 21 bases between. CDR3 residues: CASSQSEATGNLAKNIQYF. CDR3 nucleotide sequence: TGTGCCAGCAGCCAGAGCGAAGCGACTGGGAATCTAGCCAAAAACATTCAGTACTTC.

The chain couples TRBV4-2 to TRBJ2-1; D unresolved. V lost 0 bases and J lost 0, with 15 bases in between. The germline gives CDR1 LGHNA, CDR2 YNFKEQ. The CDR3 totals 18 residues. The CDR3 is CASSQEGPSPRSYNEQFF. DNA of the CDR3: TGTGCCAGCAGCCAAGAAGGCCCCTCCCCCCGCTCCTACAATGAGCAGTTCTTC.

This chain connects TRBV28 to TRBJ1-2, with D possibly being TRBD1 (6 bases). Trimming pared 3 bases from V and 7 bases from J, leaving 9 bases between. The germline gives CDR1 MDHEN, CDR2 SYDVKM. The CDR3 totals 12 residues. CDR3 protein: CASSFRGGGYTF. The CDR3 DNA sequence: TGTGCCAGCAGTTTCAGGGGCGGTGGCTACACCTTC.

The CDR3 protein is CASSLVWGTDTQYF. The DNA for the CDR3 is TGTGCCAGCAGCTTGGTTTGGGGCACAGATACGCAGTATTTT. The chain couples TRBV5-6 to TRBJ2-3; D is uncertain. Trimming removed 0 bases from V and 1 base from J, with 6 bases in between. This CDR3 contains 14 residues. Germline V gene lookup returns CDR1 SGHDT and CDR2 YYEEEE.

The V call is TRBV28, the J call TRBJ2-2; 9 nucleotides agree with TRBD2. Per germline, CDR1 MDHEN and CDR2 SYDVKM. V lost 6 bases, J lost 4 bases, and 9 bases stayed unmatched. This CDR3 region has 16 residues. CDR3 amino acids: CASRGRGLAITGELFF. The CDR3 nucleotides read TGTGCCAGCAGGGGCCGGGGACTAGCCATCACCGGGGAGCTGTTTTTT.

This clonotype turned up a few times. The chain combines TRBV11-2 with TRBJ1-1, with a possible D match to TRBD1 (6 bases). The CDR3 has 16 residues. From germline, CDR1 is SGHAT and CDR2 FQNNGV. Trimming shortened V by 1 base and J by 0 bases, and 12 bases separated the two germline ends. CDR3 bases: TGTGCCAGCAGCTTAGGCCAGGGGTTTTTGAACACTGAAGCTTTCTTT. Encoded protein: CASSLGQGFLNTEAFF.

This rearrangement joins TRBV7-2 to TRBJ2-3; D is undetermined. This CDR3 comprises 14 residues. The germline gives CDR1 SGHTA, CDR2 FQGNSA. V lost 1 base, J lost 4 bases, and 9 bases lay in between. CDR3 sequence reads: CASSLDGSADTQYF. CDR3 sequence (DNA): TGTGCCAGCAGCTTAGATGGAAGCGCAGATACGCAGTATTTT.